This T cell receptor beta chain was documented in a study of patients and donors after allogeneic stem cell transplantation. Germline CDR1 reads SGHVS; CDR2 reads FQNEAQ. Trimming removed 5 bases at V and 7 bases at J, with 15 bases between. This CDR3 has 14 amino acids. A few counts support this clonotype. From the RT-PCR reads, TCRdb called clonotypes with MiXCR, one entry per CDR3 protein. The repertoire holds 98,000 or so distinct CDR3 sequences, with around 35% as singletons. This clonotype was sampled from a human donor who was either an allogeneic HSCT recipient or a stem cell or donor lymphocyte infusion donor (not recorded which). It is not recorded whose cells these are; they may come from a transplant donor. Sequenced sample: blood, either unsorted or a sorted T cell fraction (not recorded which). J is TRBJ1-5 and V is TRBV7-8; D not resolved. Written as DNA, the CDR3 is TGTGCCAGCAGCCTCCGGGAGGGTAAACAGCCCCAGCATTTT. This sequence encodes CASSLREGKQPQHF.